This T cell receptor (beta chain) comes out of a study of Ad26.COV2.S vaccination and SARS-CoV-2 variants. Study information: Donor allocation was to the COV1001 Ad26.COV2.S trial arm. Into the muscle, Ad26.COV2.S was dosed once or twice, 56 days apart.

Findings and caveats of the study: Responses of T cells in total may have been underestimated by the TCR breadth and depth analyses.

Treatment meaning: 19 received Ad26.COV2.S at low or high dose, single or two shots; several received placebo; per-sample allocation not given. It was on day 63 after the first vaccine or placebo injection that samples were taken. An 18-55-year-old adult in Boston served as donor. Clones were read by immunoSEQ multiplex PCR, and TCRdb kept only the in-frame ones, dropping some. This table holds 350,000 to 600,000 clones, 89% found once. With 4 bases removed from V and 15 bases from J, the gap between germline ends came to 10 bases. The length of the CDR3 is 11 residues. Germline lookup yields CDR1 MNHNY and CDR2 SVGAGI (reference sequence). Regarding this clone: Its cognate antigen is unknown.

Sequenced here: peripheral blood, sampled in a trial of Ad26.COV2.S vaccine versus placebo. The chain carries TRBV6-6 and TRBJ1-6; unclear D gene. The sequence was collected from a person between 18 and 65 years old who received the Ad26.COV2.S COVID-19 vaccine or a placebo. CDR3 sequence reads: CASSLPPGLHF. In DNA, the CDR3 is TGTGCCAGCAGTTTACCTCCGGGCCTCCACTTT.